One sample yielded the 23 T cell receptor beta chains listed below, sequenced in a study of T cell responses to AZD1222 COVID-19 vaccine. The data were produced by immunoSEQ multiplex PCR, yet TCRdb's version contains in-frame clones alone and is incomplete. The sample contains some 120,000 clones, 88% of which appear only once. This material consisted of peripheral blood, taken on day 0 of AZD1222 vaccination. The receptors shown here come from an adult in good health.

The chain combines TRBV6-2 or TRBV6-3 with TRBJ1-4; 8 bases align to TRBD1. The V and J ends lost 0 bases and 8 bases, in that order; junction bases with no gene match: 17. This CDR3 contains 19 residues. Germline V CDR1 and CDR2: MNHEY, SVGEGT. This CDR3 is CASSYSNGGTGGEHEKLFF. DNA for the CDR3: TGTGCCAGCAGTTACTCGAATGGGGGAACAGGGGGGGAGCACGAAAAACTGTTTTTT.

V usage is TRBV27 and J usage is TRBJ1-6; D might be TRBD1 (6 bases). V was trimmed by 7 bases and J by 7 bases, leaving 11 bases between them. This CDR3 spans 13 amino acids. The germline V gene has CDR1 MNHEY and CDR2 SMNVEV (reference sequence). The CDR3 DNA is TGTGCCAGCACTGGACAGAACAATTCACCCCTCCACTTT. Amino acid sequence: CASTGQNNSPLHF.

J is TRBJ2-3 and V is TRBV29-1; possibly TRBD1 or TRBD2 for D (6 bases each). The CDR3 contains 13 residues. Germline assignment: CDR1 SQVTM and CDR2 ANQGSEA. Trimming pared 6 bases from V and 2 bases from J, leaving 12 bases between. In DNA, the CDR3 is TGCAGCGTCGAGGGGGGCTTCACAGATACGCAGTATTTT. It encodes CSVEGGFTDTQYF.

J is TRBJ2-7 and V is TRBV7-2, with 7 bases identical to TRBD1. V gave up 5 bases and J gave up 3 bases; unmatched junction bases: 7. Per germline, CDR1 SGHTA and CDR2 FQGNSA. The CDR3 has 14 amino acids. CDR3 in amino acids: CASSLTGEFYEQYF. CDR3 sequence (DNA): TGTGCCAGCAGCCTTACAGGGGAGTTCTACGAGCAGTACTTC.

The chain joins TRBV7-2 to TRBJ1-5; TRBD1 is a possible D gene (6 bases). The CDR3 spans 15 residues. V was clipped by 5 bases and J by 0 bases, with 11 bases between them. The V gene's germline CDR1 is SGHTA and CDR2 FQGNSA. CDR3 DNA sequence: TGTGCCAGCAGCAGAGGGACACTTAGCAATCAGCCCCAGCATTTT. This gives the protein CASSRGTLSNQPQHF.

The chain couples TRBV4-1 to TRBJ2-6, with D possibly being TRBD2 (6 bases). From germline, CDR1 is MGHRA and CDR2 YSYEKL. Trimming removed 4 bases from V and 0 bases from J, with 10 bases in between. This CDR3 is built from 16 residues. The CDR3 is CASSLGLSSGANVLTF. DNA of the CDR3: TGCGCCAGCAGCCTGGGACTTAGCTCTGGGGCCAACGTCCTGACTTTC.

This clone has only a few counts. This chain joins TRBV19 and TRBJ1-5; 8 bases are a match to TRBD1. V was clipped by 5 bases and J by 5 bases; unmatched bases: 8. Germline-derived CDR1 and CDR2 are LNHDA and SQIVND (reference sequence). The CDR3 spans 15 residues. CDR3 nucleotides: TGTGCCAGTAGTCGTGGCGCGACAGGGGATCAGCCCCAGCATTTT. Protein product: CASSRGATGDQPQHF.

This chain uses TRBV4-2 with TRBJ2-3; 7 bases align to TRBD2. This CDR3 comprises 16 residues. V shed 4 bases, J shed 1 base, and the junction held 8 bases outside the gene matches. Germline CDR1 is LGHNA and CDR2 is YNFKEQ. In DNA form, the CDR3 reads TGTGCCAGCAGCCCGGTGGGAAGCGGGGGCACAGATACGCAGTATTTT. Protein: CASSPVGSGGTDTQYF.

The rearrangement uses TRBV19 and TRBJ2-6; D remains ambiguous. Trimming left V 4 bases short and J 4 bases short, with 5 bases between. CDR3 length equals 13 residues. Per the germline V gene, CDR1 is LNHDA and CDR2 is SQIVND (reference sequence). CDR3 coding DNA: TGTGCCAGTAGTACACAGGGGGCCAACGTCCTGACTTTC. Its protein is CASSTQGANVLTF.

This clone was counted a few times. The chain has TRBV6-1 and TRBJ1-1; D possibly corresponds to TRBD1 (6 bases). The CDR3 covers 12 residues. V was shortened by 3 bases and J by 4 bases, with 6 bases between the two germline ends. Germline V gene lookup returns CDR1 MNHNS and CDR2 SASEGT. The CDR3 DNA is TGTGCCAGCAGTGACAGGGGCACTGAAGCTTTCTTT. Protein: CASSDRGTEAFF.

V and J are TRBV7-8 and TRBJ1-2; TRBD1 aligns across 10 bases. The CDR3 has 14 residues. Germline V CDR1 and CDR2: SGHVS, FQNEAQ. The J segment lost 8 bases and the V segment lost 5 bases, leaving 8 bases of the junction unmatched. The CDR3 loop is CASSRGTGEGGYTF. The CDR3 bases are TGTGCCAGCAGCCGCGGGACAGGGGAAGGGGGCTACACCTTC.

This chain joins TRBV30 and TRBJ1-2; the match to TRBD1 covers 7 bases. From germline, CDR1 is GTSNPN and CDR2 SVGIG (reference sequence). Losses at the gene ends were 5 bases for V and 7 bases for J; bases not matched to a gene: 4. The CDR3 loop spans 11 amino acids. The CDR3 loop is CAWWDSPGYTF. CDR3 bases: TGTGCCTGGTGGGACAGCCCTGGCTACACCTTC.

V and J are TRBV3-1 (or the pseudogene TRBV3-2) and TRBJ1-2; 7 bases match TRBD1. Germline values: CDR1 LGHDT, CDR2 YNNKEL (reference sequence). The CDR3 extends over 15 amino acids. The V segment lost 7 bases and the J segment 2 bases; nucleotides outside the gene matches: 10. CDR3 bases: TGTGCCAGCAACCAGGGGGACAGCCGGAACTATGGCTACACCTTC. It is translated as CASNQGDSRNYGYTF.

This clone was counted once. V and J are TRBV6-2 or TRBV6-3 and TRBJ2-1; 7 nucleotides agree with TRBD1. The CDR3 is 15 amino acids. Looked up from germline, CDR1 is MNHEY and CDR2 is SVGEGT. J was trimmed by 0 bases and V by 6 bases; bases with no gene match: 5. This CDR3 is CASSGQAPSYNEQFF. The CDR3 DNA is TGTGCCAGCAGCGGACAGGCCCCCTCCTACAATGAGCAGTTCTTC.

A remark on this clone: This sample includes further DNA sequences coding for the same CDR3. The CDR3 sequence is CASSTQGARETQYF. The CDR3 DNA reads as TGTGCCAGTAGTACTCAGGGGGCGAGGGAGACCCAGTACTTC. The chain uses TRBV19 and TRBJ2-5, with 8 bases lining up with TRBD1. This CDR3 is built from 14 residues. The ends lost 4 bases at V and 5 bases at J; junction bases unmatched: 6. Germline V gives CDR1 LNHDA, CDR2 SQIVND (reference sequence).

The rearrangement joins TRBV10-3 to TRBJ2-7; TRBD1 agrees at 11 bases. The germline V gene encodes CDR1 ENHRY and CDR2 SYGVKD. V was pared by 5 bases and J by 6 bases, with 6 bases of the junction left unmatched. This CDR3 is built from 14 residues. In DNA form, the CDR3 reads TGTGCCATCAGTAAGGACAGGGGGCAGGTCGAGCAGTACTTC. Translating gives CAISKDRGQVEQYF.

The chain has TRBV7-6 and TRBJ1-2; 8 bases fit TRBD1. V gave up 8 bases and J gave up 8 bases; unmatched junction bases: 10. The CDR3 is 13 amino acids. The V gene's germline CDR1 is SGHVS and CDR2 FNYEAQ. DNA for the CDR3: TGTGCCAGCGGGGGGCAGGGGGCCAAGGGCTACACCTTC. As protein: CASGGQGAKGYTF.

This clone occurred once. This chain connects TRBV27 to TRBJ2-2; 11 bases are a match to TRBD2. The junction had 10 bases not matched to a gene; V was cut back by 5 bases and J by 5 bases. This CDR3 is built from 17 residues. The germline V gene encodes CDR1 MNHEY and CDR2 SMNVEV (reference sequence). The chain's CDR3 is CASSLPPSGGRTGELFF. The CDR3 DNA reads as TGTGCCAGCAGTCTCCCCCCTAGCGGGGGGCGAACCGGGGAGCTGTTTTTT.

This clone occurred a few times. The chain couples TRBV19 to TRBJ1-1, with a tentative D call TRBD1 (5 bases). This CDR3 is built from 14 residues. Germline V gene sequence: CDR1 LNHDA, CDR2 SQIVND (reference sequence). V was trimmed by 9 bases and J by 11 bases, leaving 25 bases between them. CDR3 in DNA: TGTGCCAGCAGGCCGGAGGGACGCTCCCTTGAGGCTTTCTTT. Amino acid sequence: CASRPEGRSLEAFF.

This clone was detected only a few times. This chain uses TRBV4-2 with TRBJ1-4, with D perhaps TRBD1 (6 bases). V was shortened by 1 base and J by 7 bases, with 19 bases between the two germline ends. Germline CDR1 and CDR2: LGHNA and YNFKEQ. The CDR3 covers 17 residues. This chain's CDR3 is CASSQGAHVGAGEKLFF. DNA of the CDR3: TGTGCCAGCAGCCAAGGGGCCCACGTGGGGGCAGGTGAAAAACTGTTTTTT.

The chain uses TRBV6-2 or TRBV6-3 and TRBJ2-7; D might be TRBD2 (5 bases). Germline-derived CDR1 and CDR2 are MNHEY and SVGEGT. This CDR3 has 14 residues. V was cut by 6 bases and J by 7 bases, with 19 bases left in between. The CDR3 loop reads CASSVVGVKSEQYF. The CDR3, as DNA: TGTGCCAGCAGCGTCGTGGGAGTCAAATCGGAGCAGTACTTC.

CDR3 loop: CATSGIDSGVGANEKLFF. CDR3 nucleotides: TGTGCCACCAGCGGCATAGACAGCGGAGTGGGGGCTAATGAAAAACTGTTTTTT. The chain couples TRBV15 to TRBJ1-4, with TRBD1 as a possible D gene (5 bases). The CDR3 covers 18 residues. The V end was cut by 5 bases, the J end by 3 bases, with 22 bases between. Germline assignment: CDR1 LNHNV and CDR2 YYDKDF (reference sequence).

This chain connects TRBV5-4 to TRBJ1-1; no clear D gene. The germline V and J ends were trimmed by 0 bases and 4 bases, with 10 bases remaining between them. This CDR3 spans 14 amino acids. Germline V gene lookup returns CDR1 SGHNT and CDR2 YYREEE (reference sequence). DNA for the CDR3: TGTGCCAGCAGCTTGGTGGGCGGTCTCACTGAAGCTTTCTTT. This sequence encodes CASSLVGGLTEAFF.